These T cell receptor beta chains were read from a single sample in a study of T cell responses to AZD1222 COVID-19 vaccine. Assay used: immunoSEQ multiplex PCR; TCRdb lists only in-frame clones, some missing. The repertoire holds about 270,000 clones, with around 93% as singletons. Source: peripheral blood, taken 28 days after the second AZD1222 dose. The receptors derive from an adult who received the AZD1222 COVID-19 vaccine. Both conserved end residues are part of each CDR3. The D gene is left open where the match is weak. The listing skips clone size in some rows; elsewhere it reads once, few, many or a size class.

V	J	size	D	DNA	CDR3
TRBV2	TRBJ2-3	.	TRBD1	TGTGCCAGCACATCCGGGACAGGGGGACGAGATACGCAGTATTTT	CASTSGTGGRDTQYF
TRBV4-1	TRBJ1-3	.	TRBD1	TGCGCCAGCAGCCAACACCCCGGACAGGTCTCTGGAAACACCATATATTTT	CASSQHPGQVSGNTIYF
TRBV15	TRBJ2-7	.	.	TGTGCCACCAGCAGCACCTCGGGTACCATCTATCCCTTGGCCCTCTACGAGCAGTACTTC	CATSSTSGTIYPLALYEQYF
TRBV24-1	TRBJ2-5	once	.	TGTGCCACCAGTGAAACAGGGCTCCAAGAGACCCAGTACTTC	CATSETGLQETQYF
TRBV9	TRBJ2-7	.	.	TGTGCCAGCAGCGTAGGGCCAGGGGCTACATACGAGCAGTACTTC	CASSVGPGATYEQYF
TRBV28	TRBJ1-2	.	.	TGTGCCAGCGATCGAAGAGGCCCGGGAGGCTACACCTTC	CASDRRGPGGYTF
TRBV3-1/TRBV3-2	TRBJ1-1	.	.	TGTGCCAGCAGCCAAGATCAGGGTAACACTGAAGCTTTCTTT	CASSQDQGNTEAFF
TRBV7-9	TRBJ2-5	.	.	TGTGCCAGCAGCTTCACCCGCGAGGGGGGAGGAGAGACCCAGTACTTC	CASSFTREGGGETQYF
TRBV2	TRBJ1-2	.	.	TGTGCCAGTAGCTCGACAGGAGCACGGGGCTACACCTTC	CASSSTGARGYTF
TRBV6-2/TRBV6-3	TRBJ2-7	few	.	TGTGCCAGCAGTTACTCGGAGTACTACGAGCAGTACTTC	CASSYSEYYEQYF
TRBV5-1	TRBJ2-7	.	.	TGCGCCAGCAGCAGCCCGGGGGCGGGGAGCGGGCGGACGTCCTACGAGCAGTACTTC	CASSSPGAGSGRTSYEQYF
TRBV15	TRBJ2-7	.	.	TGTGCCACCAGCAGGAATTTCGGGCCCTCCTACGAGCAGTACTTC	CATSRNFGPSYEQYF
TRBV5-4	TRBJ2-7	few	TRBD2	TGTGCCAGCAGCAGGGTAGGGACTAGCAGGACCTACGAGCAGTACTTC	CASSRVGTSRTYEQYF
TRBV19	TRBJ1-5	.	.	TGTGCCAGTAGTCAATCCGTCGCTGCCCCGGGGCAGCCCCAGCATTTT	CASSQSVAAPGQPQHF